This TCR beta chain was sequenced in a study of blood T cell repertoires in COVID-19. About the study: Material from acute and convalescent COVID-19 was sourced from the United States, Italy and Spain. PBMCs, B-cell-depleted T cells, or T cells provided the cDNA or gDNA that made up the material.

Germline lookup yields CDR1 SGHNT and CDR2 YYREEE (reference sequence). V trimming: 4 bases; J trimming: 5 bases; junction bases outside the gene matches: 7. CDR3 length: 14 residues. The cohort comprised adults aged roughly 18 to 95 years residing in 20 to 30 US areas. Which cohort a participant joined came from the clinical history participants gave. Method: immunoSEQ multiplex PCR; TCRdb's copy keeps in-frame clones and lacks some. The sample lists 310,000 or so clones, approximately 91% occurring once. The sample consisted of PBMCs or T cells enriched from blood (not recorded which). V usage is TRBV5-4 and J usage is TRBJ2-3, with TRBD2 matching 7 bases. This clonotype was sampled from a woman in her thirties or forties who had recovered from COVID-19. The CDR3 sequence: CASSTASGQDTQYF. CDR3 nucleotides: TGTGCCAGCAGCACCGCTAGCGGTCAAGATACGCAGTATTTT. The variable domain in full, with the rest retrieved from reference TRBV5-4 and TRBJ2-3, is ETGVTQSPTHLIKTRGQQVTLRCSSQSGHNTVSWYQQALGQGPQFIFQYYREEENGRGNFPPRFSGLQFPNYSSELNVNALELDDSALYLCASSTASGQDTQYFGPGTRLTVL.